The sequence of this T cell receptor (beta chain) was determined in a study of prognosis after radiotherapy for stage I lung cancer. Across the study: Enrollment began in 2018 and ended in early 2019; the enrolled patients had stage I non-small cell lung cancer. Radiotherapy was followed by distant metastases in a few patients, which appeared at a median of 7 months; 15 patients showed no significant progression.

Looked up from germline, CDR1 is MDHEN and CDR2 is SYDVKM. V lost 6 bases and J lost 2; bases outside the gene matches: 7. The CDR3 spans 17 residues. This clonotype was recorded at least ten times. Its antigen is unidentified. Two rounds of multiplex PCR amplified TCR beta CDR3 from genomic DNA. The authors ran first-round PCR with primers specific to each TRBV and TRBJ gene. TCRdb used MiXCR to reprocess the multiplex PCR reads, holding one entry per CDR3 protein. The profile shows over 20,000 distinct CDR3 sequences, 36% of them singletons. Overall study findings and caveats: Lower Shannon entropy after stereotactic body radiation therapy was observed in patients who went on to develop distant metastases.

The gene calls are TRBV28 and TRBJ2-6; the match to TRBD1 covers 10 bases. Source: PBMCs, taken before or after stereotactic body radiation therapy (not recorded which). The receptor was isolated from a donor over 45 with non-small cell lung cancer. CDR3: CASSPGTGVPGANVLTF. The DNA for the CDR3 is TGTGCCAGCAGCCCCGGGACAGGGGTCCCTGGGGCCAACGTCCTGACTTTC.